This T cell receptor beta chain was sequenced for a study of shared clonotypes between healthy human individuals. Study-level points and caveats: In several donors, about 5% of naive CD4 clonotypes appeared in common. Represented genetic and exposure-history diversity was restricted by having few donors.

CDR1 and CDR2 from the germline V gene are MDHEN and SYDVKM. V lost 2 bases and J lost 1, with 12 bases in between. The CDR3 runs 16 residues. As regards this clone: Its antigen is not identified.

Positively selected for CCR7, the CD45RO-negative cells used as naive CD8 cells excluded terminally differentiated effector memory CD45RA+ cells. There were no recent acute infections or vaccinations among the donors, who were healthy HIV-negative adults. Replicate PCRs from sorted subsets contained about 0.2 ug DNA, which is 29,000 or so T cell genomes. This table comes from immunoSEQ multiplex PCR, and its TCRdb copy is limited to in-frame clones, with some not included. Here the sample spans millions of clones, under 95% being singletons. This sequence originates from a man between 18 and 29 years old in good health. Some clones in this sample may be carry-over from other donors' samples. Sequenced: naive CD8+ T cells from PBMCs. The chain employs TRBV28 and TRBJ1-5; a possible D gene is TRBD1 (5 bases). CDR3 protein: CASSLRTTLSNQPQHF. The DNA of the CDR3 is TGTGCCAGCAGTTTAAGGACAACTTTGAGCAATCAGCCCCAGCATTTT.